Described below is a single T cell receptor beta chain sequence and its context. Its specificity is unknown. This sample is part of a study of OX40 agonist ivuxolimab in advanced cancers. Study-wide context: Patients with hepatocellular carcinoma, melanoma, renal cell or head and neck cancer made up the dose-escalation patients. Therapy given before enrollment (anti-PD-1, anti-PD-L1 or anti-CTLA-4) was allowed, and around 41% had some.

Autoimmune disease history or systemic immunosuppression excluded patients. CDR1 KGHSY and CDR2 FQNENV come from the germline V gene. The germline V and J ends were trimmed by 0 bases and 2 bases, with 10 bases remaining between them. The length of the CDR3 is 15 residues. Study results and caveats: Among the lowest peripheral clonal expansion occurred in 0.1-3.0 mg/kg partial responders.

This table comes from immunoSEQ multiplex PCR, and its TCRdb copy is limited to in-frame clones, with some not included. Among some 86,000 clones listed, 80% to 95% were seen once. The specimen was CD4+ or CD8+ T cells sorted from blood, collected in a trial of the OX40 agonist ivuxolimab. The clonotype comes from an adult with an advanced solid tumor such as melanoma, head and neck, liver or kidney cancer. The V gene is TRBV16, the J gene TRBJ2-5; D may be TRBD2 (5 bases). The CDR3 DNA is TGTGCCAGCAGCCAATCGGGGAGCAGGCAAGAGACCCAGTACTTC. This encodes CASSQSGSRQETQYF.